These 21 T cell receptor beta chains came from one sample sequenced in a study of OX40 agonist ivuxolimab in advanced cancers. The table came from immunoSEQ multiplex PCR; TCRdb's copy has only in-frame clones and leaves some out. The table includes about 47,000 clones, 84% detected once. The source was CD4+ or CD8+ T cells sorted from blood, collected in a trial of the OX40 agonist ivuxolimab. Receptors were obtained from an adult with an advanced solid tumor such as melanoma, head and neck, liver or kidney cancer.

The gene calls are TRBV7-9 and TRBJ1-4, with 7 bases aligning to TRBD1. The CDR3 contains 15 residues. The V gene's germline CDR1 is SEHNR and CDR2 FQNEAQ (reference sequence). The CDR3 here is CHMYRGSSCYEKLFF. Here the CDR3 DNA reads TGTCATATGTACAGGGGATCATCTTGTTATGAAAAACTGTTTTTT.

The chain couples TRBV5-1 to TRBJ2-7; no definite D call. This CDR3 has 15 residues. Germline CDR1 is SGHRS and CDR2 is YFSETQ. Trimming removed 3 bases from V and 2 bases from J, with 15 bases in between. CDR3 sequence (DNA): TGCGCCAGCAGCTGGAGCCAAGGGCAAGCCTACGAGCAGTACTTC. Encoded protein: CASSWSQGQAYEQYF.

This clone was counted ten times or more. The CDR3, as DNA: TGTGCAGCCGGGGGGTTCCAATCCTACGAGCAGTACTTC. Amino acid sequence: CAAGGFQSYEQYF. The gene calls are TRBV27 and TRBJ2-7; TRBD2 agrees at 7 bases. This CDR3 region has 13 residues. Germline CDR1 is MNHEY and CDR2 is SMNVEV (reference sequence).

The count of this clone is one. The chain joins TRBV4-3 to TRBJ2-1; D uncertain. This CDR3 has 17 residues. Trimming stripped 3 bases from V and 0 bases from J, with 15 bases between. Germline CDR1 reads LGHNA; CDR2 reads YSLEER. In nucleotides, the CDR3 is TGCGCCAGCAGCCAGGCTTCCGGGCTGAGCTCCTACAATGAGCAGTTCTTC. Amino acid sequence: CASSQASGLSSYNEQFF.

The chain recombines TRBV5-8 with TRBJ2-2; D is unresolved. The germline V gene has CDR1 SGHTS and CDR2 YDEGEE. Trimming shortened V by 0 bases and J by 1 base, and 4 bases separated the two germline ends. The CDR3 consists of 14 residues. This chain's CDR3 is CASSLGVNTGELFF. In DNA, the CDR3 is TGTGCCAGCAGCTTGGGGGTGAACACCGGGGAGCTGTTTTTT.

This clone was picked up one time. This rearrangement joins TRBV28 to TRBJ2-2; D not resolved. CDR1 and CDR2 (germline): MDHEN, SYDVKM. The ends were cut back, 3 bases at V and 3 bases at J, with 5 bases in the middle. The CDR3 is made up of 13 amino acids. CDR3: CASSFGYTGELFF. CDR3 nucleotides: TGTGCCAGCAGTTTCGGCTACACCGGGGAGCTGTTTTTT.

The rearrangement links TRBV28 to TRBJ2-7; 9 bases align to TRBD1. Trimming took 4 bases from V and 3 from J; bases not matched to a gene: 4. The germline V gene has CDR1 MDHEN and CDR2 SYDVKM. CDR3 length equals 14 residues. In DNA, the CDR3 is TGTGCCAGCAGTTCGGGACAGGGATACTACGAGCAGTACTTC. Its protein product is CASSSGQGYYEQYF.

This CDR3 reads CASSSGQGAPYEQYF. The CDR3 coding sequence is TGTGCCAGCAGCTCCGGACAGGGAGCCCCCTACGAGCAGTACTTC. This chain links TRBV11-1 with TRBJ2-7, with 8 bases matching TRBD1. Germline trimming cut 4 bases from V and 2 bases from J; bases unmatched to any gene: 7. The CDR3 covers 15 residues. Germline values: CDR1 SGHAT, CDR2 FQDESV (reference sequence).

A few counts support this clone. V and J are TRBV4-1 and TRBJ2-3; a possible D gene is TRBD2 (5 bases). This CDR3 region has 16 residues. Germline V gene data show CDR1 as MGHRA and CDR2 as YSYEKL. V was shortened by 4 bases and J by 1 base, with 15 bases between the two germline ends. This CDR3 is CASSPRVEVGTDTQYF. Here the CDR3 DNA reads TGCGCCAGCAGCCCCCGGGTGGAGGTTGGCACAGATACGCAGTATTTT.

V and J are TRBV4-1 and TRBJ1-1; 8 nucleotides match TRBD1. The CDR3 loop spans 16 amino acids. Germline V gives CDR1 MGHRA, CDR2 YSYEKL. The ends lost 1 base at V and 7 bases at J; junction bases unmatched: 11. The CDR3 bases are TGCGCCAGCAGCCAAGCTTTCACAGGGGGATTTAATGAAGCTTTCTTT. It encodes CASSQAFTGGFNEAFF.

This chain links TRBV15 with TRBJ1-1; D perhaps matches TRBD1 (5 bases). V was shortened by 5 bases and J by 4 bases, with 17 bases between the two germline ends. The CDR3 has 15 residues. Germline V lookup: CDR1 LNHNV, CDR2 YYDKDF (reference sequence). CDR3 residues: CATSPPDRAGTEAFF. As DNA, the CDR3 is TGTGCCACCAGCCCTCCAGACAGAGCGGGCACTGAAGCTTTCTTT.

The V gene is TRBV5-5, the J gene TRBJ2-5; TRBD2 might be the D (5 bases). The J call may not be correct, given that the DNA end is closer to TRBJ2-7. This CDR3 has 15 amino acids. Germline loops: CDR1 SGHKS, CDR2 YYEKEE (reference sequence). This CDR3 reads CASSDPRGNSYEQYF. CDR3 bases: TGTGCCAGCAGCGATCCGAGAGGGAATTCCTACGAGCAGTACTTC.

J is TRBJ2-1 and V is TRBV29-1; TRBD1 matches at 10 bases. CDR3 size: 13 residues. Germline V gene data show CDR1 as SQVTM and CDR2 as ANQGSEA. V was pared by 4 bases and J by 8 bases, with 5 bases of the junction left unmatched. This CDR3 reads CSVARQGAYEQFF. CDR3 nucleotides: TGCAGCGTTGCTAGACAGGGGGCTTATGAGCAGTTCTTC.

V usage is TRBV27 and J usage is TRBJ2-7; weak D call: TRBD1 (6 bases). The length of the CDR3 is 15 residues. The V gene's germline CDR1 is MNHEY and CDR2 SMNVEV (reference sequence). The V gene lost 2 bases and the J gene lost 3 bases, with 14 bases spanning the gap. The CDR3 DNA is TGTGCCAGCAGTTTACAAAGGGACACCTACTACGAGCAGTACTTC. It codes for CASSLQRDTYYEQYF.

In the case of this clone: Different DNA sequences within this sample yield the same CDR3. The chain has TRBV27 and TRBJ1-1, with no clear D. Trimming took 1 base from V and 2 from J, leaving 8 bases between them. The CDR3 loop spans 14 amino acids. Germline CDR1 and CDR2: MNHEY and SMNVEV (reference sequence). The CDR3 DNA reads TGTGCCAGCAGTTTATTGGGCCTTAACACTGAAGCTTTCTTT. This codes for CASSLLGLNTEAFF.

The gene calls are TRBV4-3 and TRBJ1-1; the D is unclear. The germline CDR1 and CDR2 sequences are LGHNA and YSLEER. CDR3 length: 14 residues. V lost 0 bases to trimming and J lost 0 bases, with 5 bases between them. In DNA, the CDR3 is TGCGCCAGCAGCCAAGATGGGCTGAACACTGAAGCTTTCTTT. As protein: CASSQDGLNTEAFF.

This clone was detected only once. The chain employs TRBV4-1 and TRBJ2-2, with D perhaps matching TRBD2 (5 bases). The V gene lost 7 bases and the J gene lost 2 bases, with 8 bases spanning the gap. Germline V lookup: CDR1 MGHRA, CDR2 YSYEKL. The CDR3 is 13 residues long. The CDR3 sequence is CASISGNTGELFF. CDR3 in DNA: TGCGCCAGCATAAGCGGCAACACCGGGGAGCTGTTTTTT.

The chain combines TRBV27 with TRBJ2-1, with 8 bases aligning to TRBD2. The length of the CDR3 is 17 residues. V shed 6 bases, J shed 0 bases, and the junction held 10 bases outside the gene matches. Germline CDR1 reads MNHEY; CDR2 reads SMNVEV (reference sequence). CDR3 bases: TGTGCCAGCAGAATAGCGGGGCCCGGCGACTCCTACAATGAGCAGTTCTTC. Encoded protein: CASRIAGPGDSYNEQFF.

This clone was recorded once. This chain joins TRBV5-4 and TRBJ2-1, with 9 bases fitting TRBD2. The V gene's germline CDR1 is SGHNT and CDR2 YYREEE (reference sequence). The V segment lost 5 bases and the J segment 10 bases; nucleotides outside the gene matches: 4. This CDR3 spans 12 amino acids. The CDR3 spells CASSWTSEEQFF. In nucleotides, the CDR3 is TGTGCCAGCAGTTGGACTAGCGAGGAGCAGTTCTTC.

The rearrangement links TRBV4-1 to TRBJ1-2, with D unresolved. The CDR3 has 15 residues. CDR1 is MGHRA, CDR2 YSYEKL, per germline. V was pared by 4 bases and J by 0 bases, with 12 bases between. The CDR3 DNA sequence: TGCGCCAGCAGCCTCGGACCGTTAGCTAACTATGGCTACACCTTC. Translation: CASSLGPLANYGYTF.

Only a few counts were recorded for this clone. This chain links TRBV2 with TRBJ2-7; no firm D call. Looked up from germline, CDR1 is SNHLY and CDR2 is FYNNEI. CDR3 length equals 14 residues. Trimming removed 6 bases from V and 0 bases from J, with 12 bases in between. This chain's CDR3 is CASREIGFSYEQYF. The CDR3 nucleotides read TGTGCCAGCAGGGAAATTGGCTTCTCCTACGAGCAGTACTTC.